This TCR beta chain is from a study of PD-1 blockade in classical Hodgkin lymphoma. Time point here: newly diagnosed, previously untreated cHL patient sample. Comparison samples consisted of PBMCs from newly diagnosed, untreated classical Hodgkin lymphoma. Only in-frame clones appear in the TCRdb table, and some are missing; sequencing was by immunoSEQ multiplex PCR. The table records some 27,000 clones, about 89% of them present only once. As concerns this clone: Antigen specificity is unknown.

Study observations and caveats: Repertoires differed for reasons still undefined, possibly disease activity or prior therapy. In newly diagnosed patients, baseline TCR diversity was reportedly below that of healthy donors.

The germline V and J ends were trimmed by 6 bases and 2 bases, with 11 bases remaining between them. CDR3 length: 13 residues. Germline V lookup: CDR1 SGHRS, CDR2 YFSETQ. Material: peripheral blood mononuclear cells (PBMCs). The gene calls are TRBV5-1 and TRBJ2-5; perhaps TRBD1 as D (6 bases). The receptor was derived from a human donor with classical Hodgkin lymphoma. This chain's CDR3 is CASKGESQETQYF. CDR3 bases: TGCGCCAGCAAGGGGGAGTCTCAAGAGACCCAGTACTTC.